This paragraph covers one T cell receptor beta chain sequence. The data belong to a study of cytomegalovirus exposure and HLA in healthy donors. Germline V CDR1 and CDR2: SGHNT, YENEEA. This CDR3 spans 15 amino acids. V gave up 5 bases and J gave up 9 bases; unmatched junction bases: 11. This PCR relied on a set of 60 Vbeta primers and 13 Jbeta primers. TCRdb's copy holds only in-frame clones and misses some; the assay was immunoSEQ multiplex PCR. The sample has nearly 110,000 clones, roughly 80% seen once. Sequenced input: PBMCs. This TCR was recovered from a man aged 30 to 45 in good health and CMV-seropositive. The chain links TRBV11-3 to TRBJ2-1; 9 positions match TRBD2. CDR3 in DNA: TGTGCCAGCAGCCAAATTTCGGGACTAGCTTCTGAGCAGTTCTTC. Encoded protein: CASSQISGLASEQFF. Full variable domain (rest looked up from reference TRBV11-3 and TRBJ2-1): EAGVVQSPRYKIIEKKQPVAFWCNPISGHNTLYWYLQNLGQGPELLIRYENEEAVDDSQLPKDRFSAERLKGVDSTLKIQPAELGDSAVYLCASSQISGLASEQFFGPGTRLTVL.